This paragraph reports one T cell receptor (beta chain). Its antigen remains unknown. This CDR3 has 14 amino acids. Per germline, CDR1 SGDLS and CDR2 YYNGEE. Trimming left V 0 bases short and J 6 bases short, with 13 bases between. This entry belongs to a study of beta chain features in type 1 diabetes. Study-level results: There was a moderate but significant shortening of TCRB CDR3s in all four CD4+ subsets of Type 1 diabetes patients.

cDNA synthesis used the whole RNA isolate, giving expressed TCRB sequences. The repertoire was sequenced with immunoSEQ multiplex PCR; TCRdb's copy has only in-frame clones and lacks some. Of under 200,000 clones in the sample, approximately 9% were seen once. The TCR originated in a woman aged 18-29 years with type 1 diabetes. Specimen: central memory CD4+ T cells from blood. V is TRBV9 and J is TRBJ2-7; D perhaps matches TRBD2 (7 bases). The CDR3 region has the DNA TGTGCCAGCAGCGTAGGCGGGGGCCCGGGCGAGCAGTACTTC. Its protein product is CASSVGGGPGEQYF.